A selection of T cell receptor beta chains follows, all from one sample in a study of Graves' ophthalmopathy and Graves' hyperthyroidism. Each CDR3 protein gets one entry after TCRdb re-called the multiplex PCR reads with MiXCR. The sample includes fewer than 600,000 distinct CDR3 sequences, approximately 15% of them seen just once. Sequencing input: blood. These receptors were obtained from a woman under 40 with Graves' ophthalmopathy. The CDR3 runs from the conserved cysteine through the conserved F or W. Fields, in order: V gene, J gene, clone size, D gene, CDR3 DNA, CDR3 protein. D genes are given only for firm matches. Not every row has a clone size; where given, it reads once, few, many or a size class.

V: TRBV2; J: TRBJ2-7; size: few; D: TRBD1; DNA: TGTGCCAGCAAAAGGGACAGGGGCCCGGGCGAGCAGTACTTC; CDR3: CASKRDRGPGEQYF
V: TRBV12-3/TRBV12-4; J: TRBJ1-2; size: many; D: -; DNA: TGTGCCAGCAGTTTAGGAGGTTGGGGCTACACCTTC; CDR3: CASSLGGWGYTF
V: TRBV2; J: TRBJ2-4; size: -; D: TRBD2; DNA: TGTGCCAGCAGACAAGCGGGGGGAAAAAACATTCAGTACTTC; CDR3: CASRQAGGKNIQYF
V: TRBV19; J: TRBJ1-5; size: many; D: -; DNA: TGTGCCAGTAGCGACGCCTGGGATCAGCCCCAGCATTTT; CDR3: CASSDAWDQPQHF
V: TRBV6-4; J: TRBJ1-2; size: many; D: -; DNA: TGTGCCAGCAGCCCCACTCATGATGGCCTACATGGCTACACCTTC; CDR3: CASSPTHDGLHGYTF
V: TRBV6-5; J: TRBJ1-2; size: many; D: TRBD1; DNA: TGTGCCAGCAGTTCTCCGGGACAGGGAATTTCCAGACTGAAGTACACCTTC; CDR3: CASSSPGQGISRLKYTF
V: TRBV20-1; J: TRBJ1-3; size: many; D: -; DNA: TGCAGTGCTAGACGAGCTGTCGGAACTGGAAACACCATATATTTT; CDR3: CSARRAVGTGNTIYF
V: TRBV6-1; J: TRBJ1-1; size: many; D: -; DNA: TGTGCCAGCACCTCAACAGGGAGGGGGAGCACTGAAGCTTTCTTT; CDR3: CASTSTGRGSTEAFF
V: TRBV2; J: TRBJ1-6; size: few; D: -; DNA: TGTGCCAGCAGTGATCCCCGGGACCAAAGCTCCTATAATTCACCCCTCCACTTT; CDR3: CASSDPRDQSSYNSPLHF
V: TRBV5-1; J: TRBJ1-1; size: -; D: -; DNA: TGCGCCAGCAACCCGCCGGGACAGAACACTGAAGCTTTCTTT; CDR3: CASNPPGQNTEAFF
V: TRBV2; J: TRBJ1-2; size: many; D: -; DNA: TGTGCCACCTCTCCTTGGGAGGAGACCTTAGATGGCTACACCTTC; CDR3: CATSPWEETLDGYTF
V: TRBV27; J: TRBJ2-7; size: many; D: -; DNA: TGTGCCAGCAGTTTATTTCGGGGGGCAGCGTCCTACGAGCAGTACTTC; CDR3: CASSLFRGAASYEQYF
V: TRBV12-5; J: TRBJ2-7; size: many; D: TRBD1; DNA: TGTGCTAGTGGTTCACCCTTCCCGGGACAGGGGAGGGAGCAGTACTTC; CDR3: CASGSPFPGQGREQYF
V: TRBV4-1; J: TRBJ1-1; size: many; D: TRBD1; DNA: TGCGCCAGCAGCCAGGGGACAGGGTGGGTCTCTGAAGCTTTCTTT; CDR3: CASSQGTGWVSEAFF
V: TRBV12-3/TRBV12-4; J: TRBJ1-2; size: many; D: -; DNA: TGTGCCAGCAGCCCAAGGGGGAGCTATGGCTACGCCTTC; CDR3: CASSPRGSYGYAF
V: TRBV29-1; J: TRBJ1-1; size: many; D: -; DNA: TGCAGCGCTTTTGGGGATAACACTGAAGCTTTCTTT; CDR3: CSAFGDNTEAFF